This TCR beta chain was sequenced during a study of cytomegalovirus exposure and HLA in healthy donors (TCRdb year 2017). Background on the whole study: An earlier analysis of more than 550 of the donors reported over 250 Gb of sequence data and roughly 120 million unique TCR beta sequences obtained from approximately 180 million T cells. An early release that covered fewer than 800 HLA-typed donors contained approximately 300 gigabases of sequencing data and 75 million to 100 million unique TCR sequences. Of the roughly 430 genotyped donors, over 70% fell in the genetic ancestry cluster associated with self-reported Caucasian donors. The study aimed to test whether signatures of past pathogen exposure could be identified by cataloging public T cell receptors. The study profiled the T cell repertoires of fewer than 850 subjects by immunosequencing and related them to cytomegalovirus serostatus. Along with the 666-subject first cohort, a separate validation cohort of 120 different subjects was used. The study combined high-throughput TCR immunosequencing, statistical association of individual TCRs with disease status, and machine learning to predict cytomegalovirus infection status. A later analysis re-analyzed previously published TCR beta repertoires from hundreds of donors and added high-resolution HLA genotyping to study TCR occurrence patterns. Rather than drawing on any new phenotypic data, the later analysis identified candidate immune exposures from TCR beta sequences and the way those sequences occurred across donors. In an earlier analysis of 500 to 650 of the donors, high-throughput TCR beta sequencing was used to judge whether each TCR beta V gene segment behaved as functional or pseudogenic. Donor age, sex, ethnicity and CMV serostatus were collected together with the repertoire data. Genome-wide SNP genotypes for about 65% of the 666 donors were used in a later genetic analysis, which treated that subset as a discovery cohort. All discovery cohort repertoires had been generated on a single sequencing platform. HLA typing included class I and class II loci at four-digit resolution. The number of typed donors differed by locus: about 620-630 for A, B, C, DRB1 and DQB1; 522 for DQA1; fewer than 610 for DPA1; and 450 to 480 for DPB1. Four to six DR-DQ haplotypes were handled as single units for association and clustering, since linkage in the cohort was strong. Among 300 to 450 genotyped donors of the cohort, an average of around 240,000 unique TCR beta nucleotide sequences were sequenced per donor, 15% to 20% of them non-productive.

The method behind the library was the immunoSEQ multiplex PCR assay. The multiplex PCR relied on a mix of 60 forward primers for TCR Vbeta segments and 13 reverse primers for TCR Jbeta segments. The CDR3 region of rearranged TCR beta genes was amplified from genomic DNA with a multiplex PCR assay. The Illumina HiSeq System was used to sequence the amplified TCR beta libraries as 87-base-pair reads. The study's own analysis went as follows. A later analysis counted about 76 million unique TCR beta chains across the 666 repertoires, and about 10 million of these chains were shared by at least two donors. Raw reads were error-corrected and collapsed into unique sequences with a nearest-neighbor algorithm that merged closely related sequences to remove PCR and sequencing errors. Alignment of CDR3 sequences to IMGT reference sequences was used to assign V, D and J gene segments. For a sequence to be retained, a match of at least six nucleotides was required to both a V gene segment and a J gene segment. Rearrangements were called productive when the CDR3 lacked stop codons and stayed in frame with V and J; all others were non-productive. Following IMGT convention, CDR3 was defined as the stretch from the second conserved V-encoded cysteine to the conserved J-encoded phenylalanine. Sequences without an unambiguous match to a single V gene segment were excluded from the earlier analysis of 500 to 700 of the donors. In an earlier analysis of some 590 of the donors, a V segment was called functional when productive rearrangements were above 56.7%, and segregating when the standard deviation between donors exceeded 5%. A statistical classification framework was developed to diagnose cytomegalovirus status using the catalog of TCR beta chain sequences. V and J gene assignment, in a later analysis, came from comparing TCR nucleotide sequences with IMGT/GENE-DB human TR gene sequences. Using the TCRdist pipeline, a later analysis assigned CDR3 sequences along with most-parsimonious VDJ recombination scenarios. A later analysis defined each TCR beta chain by its CDR3 amino acid sequence plus V-gene family, and excluded reads lacking a unique V-gene family. In a later analysis, 500 to 700 highly shared, low-generation-probability nucleotide sequences were removed to address suspected cross-contamination and a sequencing artifact. For each public chain, a later analysis derived a clonal expansion index from normalized ranks of inferred template counts within each repertoire. Generation probabilities in a later analysis came from a VDJ recombination model fitted to out-of-frame rearrangements, and those results were checked against IGoR. In a later analysis, hypergeometric tests were used to score TCR-TCR, TCR-HLA and TCR-CMV co-occurrence, with a repertoire-size bias correction applied to TCR pairs. False discovery rates were estimated in a later analysis by permuting HLA or CMV assignments 20 times. In a later analysis, co-occurring TCRs were grouped using DBSCAN, with TCRdist sequence similarity added in when clustering inside HLA-allele-positive subsets. Repertoires with fewer than 30,000 or more than 120,000 public chains, plus five repertoires with anomalous nucleotide sharing, were excluded from co-occurrence clustering. TCRdb's version of the immuneACCESS table is confined to in-frame rearrangements and falls short of the full clone set. An unresolved V gene accounts for under half of the shortfall where checked; the remainder is of unknown origin. V and J calls and clone size are copied from that table; D and trimming were computed from the DNA. The sample has some 250,000 clones on record, more than 75% of them singletons. The top ten hold around 5.7% of the sample.

The cohort consisted of 666 healthy bone marrow donors. Cohort members were all nominally healthy when sampled, although unrecorded immune exposures were likely present. The donor tested CMV seropositive and was one of the 289 seropositive cohort members. Each donor provided a peripheral blood sample, and peripheral blood mononuclear cells were used for TCR beta sequencing. The Qiagen DNeasy Blood Extraction Kit was used to extract genomic DNA from the blood cell samples. A remark on this clone: This receptor's antigen is unknown. Base qualities are missing; no much larger clone stands one base away.

General study outcomes and caveats: A later analysis reported that several top co-occurrence clusters appeared linked to parvovirus B19, influenza, CMV and Epstein-Barr virus. In the study, approximately 150 TCR beta chains were listed as associated with cytomegalovirus. Most CMV-associated TCR beta chains appeared to be HLA-restricted in a later analysis, and the HLA associations seemed to be driven largely by CMV exposure. Three of the identified cytomegalovirus-associated TCR beta chains were confirmed in vitro to be specific for cytomegalovirus antigens. A later analysis found that HLA-associated TCR beta chains were more clonally expanded and had lower generation probabilities than equally common non-associated chains. A later genetic analysis reported fewer N-insertions in productive TCRs among donors in an Asian-associated ancestry cluster than the roughly 700-donor mean. A group of highly shared sequence variants was considered likely to be a technical artifact of the sequencing pipeline. In a later genetic analysis, a missense DCLRE1C variant was associated with V-gene and J-gene trimming of TCR beta chains, and the association was replicated in an independent cohort. CMV serostatus was the only immune exposure information available for the cohort. In this cohort, only TCR beta chains were sequenced, and detectable features were limited by the absence of alpha or paired-chain data. Strong co-occurrence of HLA alleles, especially DR and DQ, made assigning TCR associations to individual alleles difficult. In a later analysis, TCR association rates were found to vary across HLA loci, with the most associated TCRs seen for DRB1 alleles and the fewest for HLA-C alleles. An earlier analysis of approximately 600 of the donors showed that most TCR beta V segments appeared in productive rearrangements either about 87% or about 30% of the time, which broadly matched IMGT annotations. Correlated functional status among segregating V segments might be attributable to linkage disequilibrium, but an unknown experimental factor could not be ruled out. Because counts were too low, 15 to 20 rarely observed V segments, including chromosome 9 orphons, were excluded from the earlier analysis of some 590 of the donors. HLA typing was unavailable for some donors at each locus, so association tests used only the typed subset. It was suggested by the authors that the approach could potentially be generalized to other disease states and immunological phenotypes. Some IMGT-functional V segments, including TRBV6-2 and TRBV6-3, could not be distinguished by the 87-base-pair reads and were therefore excluded. Across donors, most TCR sequences were observed very rarely, whereas some public TCRs were present in many individuals. Presence/absence analyses assumed roughly uniform sequencing depth across donors, an assumption that may not hold. Specific HLA alleles were associated with 15,000 to 20,000 TCR beta sequences at a false discovery rate of 0.05 in a later analysis. A further reported finding was that TCR beta sequences accurately predicted the HLA-A and HLA-B alleles for most subjects in the first cohort. Cytomegalovirus status was reported to be diagnosed by the classifier with high specificity and sensitivity in both the original and validation cohorts.

V is pruned by 7 bases and J by 1 base, leaving 10 bases of the junction without a gene match. From the cysteine through the phenylalanine, the CDR3 covers 15 amino acids. The only DNA kept is the CDR3, 45 bases in frame from the first base. The germline V gene yields MNHNS for CDR1 and SASEGT for CDR2. This receptor was taken from a woman in her 40s in good health and CMV-seropositive. The sequenced material came from PBMCs. The chain uses TRBV6-1 and TRBJ2-7, with TRBD1 identical over 7 junction bases. The DNA sequence follows: TGTGCCAGCATCCATTCCGGGACAGTATCCTACGAGCAGTACTTC. The translation is CASIHSGTVSYEQYF.